The rows below give T cell receptor beta chains drawn from one sample of a study of shared clonotypes between healthy human individuals. The repertoire was sequenced with immunoSEQ multiplex PCR; TCRdb's copy has only in-frame clones and lacks some. The sample holds roughly 1 million clones, 65% to 75% seen once. The sample comprised memory CD4+ T cells sorted from blood. The origin of the receptors is a man aged 18 to 30 in good health. CDR3s include the opening cysteine and the closing phenylalanine or tryptophan. A D gene is named only where the DNA matches it firmly. Clone size is not always given. Where it is, it says once, few, many or a class for expanded clones.

D gene	V gene	J gene	clone size	CDR3 DNA	CDR3 protein
TRBD2	TRBV6-5	TRBJ2-7	once	TGTGCCAGCAGTTACGGCGGGGGCTCCTACGAGCAGTACTTC	CASSYGGGSYEQYF
-	TRBV6-1	TRBJ1-2	-	TGTGCCAGCAGTGCCACAGTGACCTCCTATGGCTACACCTTC	CASSATVTSYGYTF
-	TRBV7-2	TRBJ2-2	-	TGTGCCAGCAGCTTATACGGGTTGAACACCGGGGAGCTGTTTTTT	CASSLYGLNTGELFF
TRBD2	TRBV6-6	TRBJ2-1	-	TGTGCGACCGAGGGGACTAGCAGGACTGAGCAGTTCTTC	CATEGTSRTEQFF
TRBD1	TRBV14	TRBJ2-7	-	TGTGCCAGCAGCCAAGTCCGGGACAGTCTTGCCTACGAGCAGTACTTC	CASSQVRDSLAYEQYF
-	TRBV9	TRBJ1-4	-	TGTGCCAGCAGCAAAACAACGTCGGCTAATGAAAAACTGTTTTTT	CASSKTTSANEKLFF
-	TRBV5-4	TRBJ1-6	-	TGTGCCAGCAGCTTTGCTGGGGGATTGTCACCCCTCCACTTT	CASSFAGGLSPLHF
TRBD1	TRBV6-5	TRBJ1-2	-	TGTGCCAGCAGTCGTCAGGGGGCCTATGGCTACACCTTC	CASSRQGAYGYTF
-	TRBV9	TRBJ2-5	once	TGTGCCAGCAGCGTAACTTCAATCCAAGAGACCCAGTACTTC	CASSVTSIQETQYF
-	TRBV28	TRBJ2-7	-	TGTGCCAGCAGTTTTGCAGGGGGGTACGAGCAGTACTTC	CASSFAGGYEQYF
TRBD1	TRBV6-5	TRBJ1-2	-	TGTGCCAGCAGTTACGGACAGGGCTGGGGCTACACCTTC	CASSYGQGWGYTF
-	TRBV19	TRBJ1-1	-	TGTGCCAGTAGTATCGACAGGTTGAACACTGAAGCTTTCTTT	CASSIDRLNTEAFF
TRBD2	TRBV11-3	TRBJ2-1	-	TGTGCCAGCAGCCCTACTAGCGGGAGTTACAATGAGCAGTTCTTC	CASSPTSGSYNEQFF
-	TRBV5-8	TRBJ1-3	many	TGTGCCAGCAGCTCTTGGTCGCGACAGCTAACCACTCCCGGAAACACCATATATTTT	CASSSWSRQLTTPGNTIYF
TRBD1	TRBV30	TRBJ2-3	-	TGTGCCTGGAGTATAGGGACAGGGAACACAGATACGCAGTATTTT	CAWSIGTGNTDTQYF
TRBD1	TRBV11-2	TRBJ1-5	-	TGTGCCAGCAGCACGGGACAGAGCAATCAGCCCCAGCATTTT	CASSTGQSNQPQHF
-	TRBV10-1	TRBJ2-3	once	TGCGCCAGCAGTGAGTCCGTGGCGGGGAACACAGATACGCAGTATTTT	CASSESVAGNTDTQYF
-	TRBV19	TRBJ2-1	-	TGTGCCAGTAGTATATACTTGGGTCCCTACGTAAAGAATTACAATGAGCAGTTCTTC	CASSIYLGPYVKNYNEQFF
-	TRBV5-3	TRBJ1-5	-	TGTGCCAGAAGCTTGGATCTACGTCAGCCCCAGCATTTT	CARSLDLRQPQHF
TRBD1	TRBV11-2	TRBJ1-6	-	TGTGCCTCCTCCGGGACAGATAATTCACCCCTCCACTTT	CASSGTDNSPLHF
-	TRBV2	TRBJ2-1	-	TGTGCCAGCGATCCCGATCGTGAGCAGTTCTTC	CASDPDREQFF
TRBD1	TRBV9	TRBJ2-5	-	TGTGCCAGCACCCAAGGGACAGTCCAAGAGACCCAGTACTTC	CASTQGTVQETQYF
-	TRBV5-1	TRBJ1-1	-	TGCGCCAGCAGCTTGGGGGCAGGATGGGACACTGAAGCTTTCTTT	CASSLGAGWDTEAFF
-	TRBV4-1	TRBJ1-2	-	TGCGCCAGCAGCCTGAGCGGAGGCGTTAACTATGGCTACACCTTC	CASSLSGGVNYGYTF
TRBD2	TRBV28	TRBJ2-5	-	TGTGCCAGCAGTTTACAAGCGGGGGGTATGTACCAAGAGACCCAGTACTTC	CASSLQAGGMYQETQYF
-	TRBV5-5	TRBJ1-6	-	TGTGCCAGCAGCTTTACTCAGGGCTTCTATAATTCACCCCTCCACTTT	CASSFTQGFYNSPLHF
-	TRBV5-1	TRBJ2-2	-	TGCGCCAGCAGCTTGGCCGCGGGCGGGAAGCTGTTTTTT	CASSLAAGGKLFF
-	TRBV5-1	TRBJ2-3	-	TGCGCCAGCAGTTCCTCCTTGGGGGGCACAGATACGCAGTATTTT	CASSSSLGGTDTQYF
-	TRBV5-8	TRBJ2-5	-	TGTGCCAGCGGCCGATACCGGGTTTCGAGGGAGACCCAGTACTTC	CASGRYRVSRETQYF